This T cell receptor (beta chain) was identified in a study of blood T cells in healthy people across ages (dated by TCRdb to 2013 to 2016). Regarding the complete study: In model experiments, roughly one uniquely barcoded TCR beta cDNA molecule per two T cells was captured by template switching. To avoid experimental bias, donors of different ages were spread randomly across the sequencing lanes. Donors were grouped into four age groups: young (average roughly 15 years), middle-aged (39), aged (roughly 62) and long-lived (about 82). For two donors (one aged 18 to 29 and one aged 80 or older), the study analyzed two additional independent replicas of 1 million unique cDNA reads from the same blood draw. Age-related changes in TCR beta repertoire diversity were measured in the study by deep sequencing normalized with unique cDNA molecular identifiers. The research as a whole found: As age increased, observed TCR beta diversity per million T cells dropped in a roughly linear way, and a significant reduction was already evident by age about 40. Estimates of total diversity from one million sequenced T cells were regarded as lower bounds and underestimates. Compared with the aged group, the long-lived group had more naive CD4+ T cells, fewer expanded clones and increased TCR diversity, suggesting age selection. The percentage of naive T cells measured by flow cytometry correlated strongly with observed TCR beta diversity. Conclusive comparison of naive and antigen-experienced compartments was prevented by the profiling of bulk unsorted PBMCs. Because the CMV infection status of the donors was unknown, age-related changes in expanded clonotypes may potentially have been confounded.

The table lists this clonotype with many counts. The antigen it recognizes is unknown. Per-nucleotide qualities are absent, and no much larger clonotype sits a single base away. The donors were some 39 Caucasian individuals from Russia, aged 6 to 90 years, who were systemically healthy. Around 9.9 milliliters of peripheral blood were collected from each donor into EDTA-treated Vacutainer tubes. Ficoll-Paque density-gradient centrifugation was used to isolate PBMCs, with at least 6.5 million obtained per sample. Total RNA was extracted from PBMCs with Trizol reagent, with at least 6 micrograms obtained per sample. For every donor, an aliquot of PBMCs went through flow cytometry to measure the percentages of naive CD45RAhigh/CD27high T cells. The method was 5' RACE. These reads were obtained on an Illumina HiSeq 2500. A second roughly 7 to 12 cycle PCR used a sample-barcoded 5' primer and a J-beta primer mix. A template-switch 5' adaptor carrying 12 random nucleotides introduced a unique molecular identifier onto each TCR beta cDNA molecule. Each sample yielded at least 2.5 million CDR3-containing paired-end reads. The Mint cDNA synthesis kit, primed by a TRBC-specific oligonucleotide, was used to synthesize first-strand cDNA from all RNA. Following uracil-DNA glycosylase treatment, all cDNA underwent a first 18-cycle PCR with the universal primers M1SS and BC2_uni_R. From the authors' description of their analysis: Normalization of each sample was performed by random selection of 1 million high-quality reads, each carrying a distinct molecular identifier. Reads with shared molecular identifiers were discarded instead of being binned into consensus sequences. MiTCR, run with a Q25 quality threshold and the strictest error-elimination algorithm, handled CDR3 identification, clonotype clustering and error correction. A nonparametric unseen species model with Euler transformation was used to estimate lower-bound total TCR beta diversity. TCRdb reran the public reads through fastp at Q25 and MiXCR, keeping productive beta chains. Rows matching on CDR3 protein sequence are summarized as one entry with the most common DNA and genes. None of the V and J calls come from the authors' own analysis; TCRdb made them. Here the sample has more than 800,000 distinct CDR3 sequences; more than 25% occur a single time. Of the sample, 17% falls within the top ten clones.

The CDR3 runs 14 amino acids, cysteine and phenylalanine included. Of the read, only the CDR3 DNA is kept; its 42 bases are in frame from base 1. The germline V gene encodes CDR1 SGHDN and CDR2 FVKESK. V loses 2 bases, J loses 0 bases, and the germline ends lie 2 bases apart. The clonotype comes from a woman older than 75 in good health. The chain uses TRBV14 and TRBJ2-6, with the D gene too uncertain to name. The source material was blood. The encoded CDR3 is CASSQLSGANVLTF. At the DNA level, the sequence is TGTGCCAGCAGCCAACTCTCTGGGGCCAACGTCCTGACTTTC.